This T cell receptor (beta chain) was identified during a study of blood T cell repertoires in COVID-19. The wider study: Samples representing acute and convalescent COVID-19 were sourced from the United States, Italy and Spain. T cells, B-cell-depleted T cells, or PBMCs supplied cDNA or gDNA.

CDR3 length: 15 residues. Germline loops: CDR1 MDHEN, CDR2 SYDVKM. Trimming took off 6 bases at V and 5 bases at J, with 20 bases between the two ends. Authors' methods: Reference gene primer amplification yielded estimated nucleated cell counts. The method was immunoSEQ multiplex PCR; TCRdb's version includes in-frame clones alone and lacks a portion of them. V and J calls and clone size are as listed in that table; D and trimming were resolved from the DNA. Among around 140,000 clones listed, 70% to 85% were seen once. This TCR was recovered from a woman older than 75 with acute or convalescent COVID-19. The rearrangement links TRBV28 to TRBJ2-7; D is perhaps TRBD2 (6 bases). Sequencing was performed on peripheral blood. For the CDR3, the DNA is TGTGCCAGCAGGTTTAGCGGAGGGTTCGGGAACGAGCAGTACTTC. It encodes CASRFSGGFGNEQYF.